These T cell receptor beta chains were read from a single sample in a study of control samples from healthy donors and cancer patients. Profiling relied on immunoSEQ multiplex PCR, and the TCRdb table lists in-frame clones only, not all of them. Found here are 150,000 to 200,000 clones, approximately 94% of them singletons; the top ten hold approximately 1.4%. Material: blood. The source is a young man in good health. The CDR3 runs from the conserved cysteine through the conserved F or W. A D gene is named only where the DNA matches it firmly. Clone sizes are given selectively: once, few, many, or a class where the clone is expanded.

TRBD1	TRBJ1-4	-	TRBV4-3	TGCGCCAGCAGCCAAGGGGGGCAGGGGGGTAATGAAAAACTGTTTTTT	CASSQGGQGGNEKLFF
TRBD1	TRBJ2-5	-	TRBV4-3	TGCGCCAGCAGCCAAGAAAGGGGGCGAGGGGAGACCCAGTACTTC	CASSQERGRGETQYF
-	TRBJ1-4	-	TRBV25-1	TGTGCCAGCAGTGGAGGGGGGGCCTCCAATGAAAAACTGTTTTTT	CASSGGGASNEKLFF
-	TRBJ2-7	-	TRBV30	TGTGCCTGGGGCGGGGACAGCGCCTACGAGCAGTACTTC	CAWGGDSAYEQYF
-	TRBJ2-7	-	TRBV5-1	TGCGCCAGCAGCTTCGATTTATACGAAACCTACGAGCAGTACTTC	CASSFDLYETYEQYF
TRBD2	TRBJ2-5	-	TRBV4-3	TGCGCCAGCAGCCAAGACACCCCTAGCGGGGGGGCTGGGGAGACCCAGTACTTC	CASSQDTPSGGAGETQYF
TRBD1	TRBJ2-5	once	TRBV4-2	TGTGCCAGCAGCCAACTGCAGGGGGCTGAGACCCAGTACTTC	CASSQLQGAETQYF
-	TRBJ2-3	-	TRBV28	TGTGCCAGTGGAGGGGGCACAGATACGCAGTATTTT	CASGGGTDTQYF
-	TRBJ1-5	-	TRBV19	TGTGCCAGTAGTATAGCGGTCATGGGTCAGCCCCAGCATTTT	CASSIAVMGQPQHF
-	TRBJ2-1	-	TRBV29-1	TGCAGCGTTGAAACCCCAGGGGCCTACAATGAGCAGTTCTTC	CSVETPGAYNEQFF
-	TRBJ2-5	-	TRBV6-2/TRBV6-3	TGTGCCAGCAGTTACCAGGCTAGCCGGGAGACCCAGTACTTC	CASSYQASRETQYF
-	TRBJ1-5	-	TRBV4-2	TGTGCCAGCAGCCAAGAGTTAAGGCAGGGAAATCAGCCCCAGCATTTT	CASSQELRQGNQPQHF
-	TRBJ2-2	-	TRBV7-3	TGTGCCAGCAGCGCCGGGGGCAGCACCGGGGAGCTGTTTTTT	CASSAGGSTGELFF
TRBD2	TRBJ2-4	few	TRBV6-4	TGTGCCAGCAGTGAAATAAGCGGGGGCCTGAACATTCAGTACTTC	CASSEISGGLNIQYF
-	TRBJ2-1	-	TRBV24-1	TGTGCCACCAGTGACTCCGGATCCGGGCACAATGAGCAGTTCTTC	CATSDSGSGHNEQFF
-	TRBJ2-7	-	TRBV6-6	TGTGCCAGCAGTTACGTGGGGTTCCGCGAGCAGTACTTC	CASSYVGFREQYF
-	TRBJ1-3	-	TRBV19	TGTGCCAGTAGTGAACAGGGCTCTGGAAACACCATATATTTT	CASSEQGSGNTIYF
TRBD2	TRBJ2-7	-	TRBV19	TGTGCCAGTAGTCTGGGGACTAGCGGGAGGAGACCCAGCTCCTACGAGCAGTACTTC	CASSLGTSGRRPSSYEQYF
TRBD2	TRBJ2-2	-	TRBV9	TGTGCCAGCAGCATCCGGGGCCGAGGGACTAGGAACACCGGGGAGCTGTTTTTT	CASSIRGRGTRNTGELFF
TRBD2	TRBJ2-1	-	TRBV5-1	TGCGCCAGCAGCTTGACGTCTAGCGGGGAGCAGTTCTTC	CASSLTSSGEQFF
TRBD2	TRBJ2-1	-	TRBV5-4	TGTGCCAGCAGCTTAGCTAGCGGGTTCTCCTACAATGAGCAGTTCTTC	CASSLASGFSYNEQFF
-	TRBJ2-5	-	TRBV11-2	TGTGCCAGCAGCTACGACAGTGTCCAAGAGACCCAGTACTTC	CASSYDSVQETQYF
-	TRBJ1-1	-	TRBV12-5	TGTGCTAGTGGTTTGGATGAGAGGCAGGGAGCTTTCTTT	CASGLDERQGAFF
TRBD2	TRBJ2-7	few	TRBV30	TGTGCCTGGAGGGGAAGGGGAGTAGCGGGAGCTGGCGAGCAGTACTTC	CAWRGRGVAGAGEQYF
-	TRBJ1-1	-	TRBV7-2	TGTGCCAGCAGCTCCCCGTCCGACCCTGAAGCTTTCTTT	CASSSPSDPEAFF
-	TRBJ2-4	-	TRBV4-2	TGTGCCAGCAGCCAGGGAAGGGTGGTAGTGACGATTCAGTACTTC	CASSQGRVVVTIQYF
TRBD2	TRBJ2-3	-	TRBV7-2	TGTGCCAGCAGCTATACTAGCGGGAGCACAGATACGCAGTATTTT	CASSYTSGSTDTQYF
-	TRBJ1-2	-	TRBV6-2/TRBV6-3	TGTGCCAGCAGTTATACGTCAGGGGCCGGCTACACCTTC	CASSYTSGAGYTF
-	TRBJ1-5	once	TRBV7-8	TGTGCCAGCAGCTTAGTGGGAAGCTTAGGTGCTCAGCCCCAGCATTTT	CASSLVGSLGAQPQHF
TRBD1	TRBJ1-5	-	TRBV2	TGTGCCAGCAGTAACCCGACAGGGGGCCTTACTCAGCCCCAGCATTTT	CASSNPTGGLTQPQHF
TRBD2	TRBJ2-7	-	TRBV23-1	TGCGCCAGCAGTCCTGGAGGTAGCGGGGGGTATATATCCTACGAGCAGTACTTC	CASSPGGSGGYISYEQYF
TRBD1	TRBJ2-2	-	TRBV5-6	TGTGCCAGCAGCGTGACAGGGGGGGCCGGGGAGCTGTTTTTT	CASSVTGGAGELFF
-	TRBJ2-5	-	TRBV6-6	TGTGCCAGCACCCACGCCAGGGGAGAGACCCAGTACTTC	CASTHARGETQYF
TRBD1	TRBJ1-5	once	TRBV6-6	TGTGCCAGCAGTTACGGGGGACAGGTTAATCAGCCCCAGCATTTT	CASSYGGQVNQPQHF
-	TRBJ1-3	-	TRBV4-2	TGTGCCAGCAGCCAAGGGAGCTCTGGAAACACCATATATTTT	CASSQGSSGNTIYF
TRBD1	TRBJ2-1	-	TRBV19	TGTGCCAGTAGTCTTCGACAGGGGGCGGGGTACAATGAGCAGTTCTTC	CASSLRQGAGYNEQFF
TRBD1	TRBJ2-3	-	TRBV10-2	TGCGCCAGCTCCCCCAGGGGGCGAAACACAGATACGCAGTATTTT	CASSPRGRNTDTQYF
TRBD1	TRBJ1-2	-	TRBV19	TGTGCCAGTAGTTCTAGGCGGACAGGGGACTATGGCTACACCTTC	CASSSRRTGDYGYTF
TRBD1	TRBJ1-3	-	TRBV6-1	TGTGCCAGCAGTGAAGCCGGACAGGGCTCTGGAAACACCATATATTTT	CASSEAGQGSGNTIYF
-	TRBJ1-1	-	TRBV7-2	TGTGCCAGCAGCTTAAGGTTCGGGGTGAACACTGAAGCTTTCTTT	CASSLRFGVNTEAFF
-	TRBJ1-5	-	TRBV6-1	TGTGCCAGCAGTGATGCGCCAGGGGCGGTCAATCAGCCCCAGCATTTT	CASSDAPGAVNQPQHF
TRBD1	TRBJ1-2	-	TRBV19	TGTGCCAGTAGTCCCGGGACAGCCGATGGCTACACCTTC	CASSPGTADGYTF
-	TRBJ2-3	-	TRBV7-2	TGTGCCAGCAGCTTAGGTAGTGAAGATACGCAGTATTTT	CASSLGSEDTQYF
-	TRBJ1-1	-	TRBV9	TGTGCCAGCAGCGTAAGGGACTCGAACACTGAAGCTTTCTTT	CASSVRDSNTEAFF
-	TRBJ2-7	-	TRBV3-1/TRBV3-2	TGTGCCAGCAGCTCAGGTGGGGGGCAGTATGAGCAGTACTTC	CASSSGGGQYEQYF
-	TRBJ1-5	once	TRBV2	TGTGCCAGCAGTGAGTTCCGCATCGACGGAGGTAGCAATCAGCCCCAGCATTTT	CASSEFRIDGGSNQPQHF
-	TRBJ2-7	-	TRBV30	TGTGCCTGGAGTAGTGTAAGGACGACAGGACACTACGAGCAGTACTTC	CAWSSVRTTGHYEQYF
-	TRBJ2-3	-	TRBV18	TGTGCCAGCTCACCACTAGGAGTAGCAGCCACAGATACGCAGTATTTT	CASSPLGVAATDTQYF
-	TRBJ2-1	-	TRBV19	TGTGCCAGTAGTATAACAGACTCCTACAATGAGCAGTTCTTC	CASSITDSYNEQFF
-	TRBJ1-4	-	TRBV4-2	TGTGCCAGCAGCCAAGGAGCCAGAGATGAAAAACTGTTTTTT	CASSQGARDEKLFF
TRBD1	TRBJ1-5	-	TRBV7-2	TGTGCCAGCAGTGAACAGGGGACTTTCAATCAGCCCCAGCATTTT	CASSEQGTFNQPQHF